These 28 T cell receptor beta chains originate from one sample sequenced in a study of shared clonotypes between healthy human individuals. This table comes from immunoSEQ multiplex PCR, and its TCRdb copy is limited to in-frame clones, with some not included. The table records around 550,000 clones, roughly 95% of them present only once. The naive CD8 population came from CD45RO-negative cells selected for CCR7, without terminally differentiated effector memory CD45RA+ cells. The sample consisted of naive CD8+ T cells sorted from blood. Source of these receptors: a woman aged 30 to 39 in good health.

The J gene is TRBJ2-1, the V gene TRBV5-1, with D unresolved. V lost 4 bases to trimming and J lost 0 bases, with 17 bases between them. The CDR3 extends over 17 amino acids. Germline CDR1 is SGHRS and CDR2 is YFSETQ. The CDR3, as DNA: TGCGCCAGCAGCCAAGAGGCAAAGGGAAGCTCCTACAATGAGCAGTTCTTC. Its protein product is CASSQEAKGSSYNEQFF.

This clone was recorded once. This same CDR3 is encoded by further DNA sequences in the sample. The rearrangement joins TRBV5-1 to TRBJ2-1; TRBD2 might be the D (6 bases). The CDR3 covers 15 residues. Between the trimmed V and J ends, which lost 3 bases and 0 bases, there was a span of 10 bases. The germline gives CDR1 SGHRS, CDR2 YFSETQ. For the CDR3, the DNA is TGCGCCAGCAGCTGGAGGGGCGGCTCCTACAATGAGCAGTTCTTC. It yields the protein CASSWRGGSYNEQFF.

V gene TRBV2 combines with J gene TRBJ2-7; possible D gene TRBD2, 5 bases. V gave up 4 bases and J gave up 3 bases, with 16 bases separating them. The CDR3 is 15 residues long. Germline V gene data show CDR1 as SNHLY and CDR2 as FYNNEI. CDR3 in DNA: TGTGCCAGCAGTGGGAATCTATACGGAGGCTACGAGCAGTACTTC. Protein product: CASSGNLYGGYEQYF.

The rearrangement uses TRBV19 and TRBJ2-5, with D possibly matching TRBD2 (6 bases). CDR3 length: 18 amino acids. Trimming took 5 bases from V and 1 from J, leaving 23 bases between them. The germline gives CDR1 LNHDA, CDR2 SQIVND (reference sequence). CDR3 loop: CASSRGARGGAVQETQYF. CDR3 in DNA: TGTGCCAGTAGTCGAGGGGCGCGAGGAGGGGCCGTCCAAGAGACCCAGTACTTC.

This clone was observed a single time. The chain carries TRBV28 and TRBJ2-1; possibly TRBD2 for D (6 bases). The CDR3 is 16 residues long. Germline CDR1 reads MDHEN; CDR2 reads SYDVKM. The V and J ends lost 5 bases and 0 bases respectively, with 14 bases between them. The CDR3 sequence: CASSVLALSSYNEQFF. The CDR3 DNA sequence: TGTGCCAGCAGTGTCCTAGCGTTGAGCTCCTACAATGAGCAGTTCTTC.

J is TRBJ1-1 and V is TRBV2, with D possibly TRBD1 on 6 matching bases. Trimming stripped 10 bases from V and 5 bases from J, with 20 bases between. The CDR3 contains 14 residues. CDR1 is SNHLY, CDR2 FYNNEI, per germline. CDR3 sequence reads: CATKKEGGMTEAFF. CDR3 DNA: TGTGCCACCAAGAAGGAGGGGGGAATGACTGAAGCTTTCTTT.

V usage is TRBV16 and J usage is TRBJ2-7, with a possible D match to TRBD1 (5 bases). Germline-derived CDR1 and CDR2 are KGHSY and FQNENV. CDR3 length: 15 amino acids. V was trimmed by 4 bases and J by 2 bases, leaving 15 bases between them. CDR3 sequence: CASSPWGGIAYEQYF. CDR3 nucleotide sequence: TGTGCCAGCAGCCCCTGGGGCGGAATAGCCTACGAGCAGTACTTC.

The chain joins TRBV29-1 to TRBJ1-3; D remains ambiguous. The V end was cut by 0 bases, the J end by 0 bases, with 15 bases between. Per the germline V gene, CDR1 is SQVTM and CDR2 is ANQGSEA. This CDR3 has 17 residues. The CDR3 DNA is TGCAGCGTTGAAGAACTTCCAGCGGCTAACTCTGGAAACACCATATATTTT. Translation: CSVEELPAANSGNTIYF.

The genes are TRBV7-6 and TRBJ2-5; D is uncertain. The CDR3 runs to 11 residues. Trimming took off 3 bases at V and 5 bases at J, with 4 bases between the two ends. Germline V gene lookup returns CDR1 SGHVS and CDR2 FNYEAQ. The CDR3 region is CASSFSETQYF. CDR3 DNA sequence: TGTGCCAGCAGCTTTTCGGAGACCCAGTACTTC.

CDR3 nucleotides: TGTGCCAGCAGTGGAGACCCCGCCTACAATGAGCAGTTCTTC. As protein: CASSGDPAYNEQFF. The V call is TRBV28, the J call TRBJ2-1; D unresolved. CDR1 is MDHEN and CDR2 is SYDVKM in the germline V gene. This CDR3 is 14 amino acids long. The V end lost 5 bases, the J end lost 2 bases, and 10 bases lay between the germline ends.

This clone was detected only once. The chain couples TRBV6-5 to TRBJ1-1; no firm D call. The CDR3 extends over 16 amino acids. Trimming pared 4 bases from V and 0 bases from J, leaving 15 bases between. From germline, CDR1 is MNHEY and CDR2 SVGAGI. CDR3 DNA sequence: TGTGCCAGCAGTTCCCCCCCCGGGTATCTGAACACTGAAGCTTTCTTT. Residues: CASSSPPGYLNTEAFF.

This rearrangement joins TRBV27 to TRBJ2-1, with TRBD2 matching 8 bases. Germline-derived CDR1 and CDR2 are MNHEY and SMNVEV (reference sequence). V lost 2 bases to trimming and J lost 9 bases; unmatched junction nucleotides: 9. CDR3 length equals 15 residues. CDR3 sequence reads: CASSLGAGVYGEQFF. CDR3 DNA sequence: TGTGCCAGCAGTTTAGGAGCGGGAGTTTATGGTGAGCAGTTCTTC.

This sequence joins TRBV27 and TRBJ2-7; 7 bases agree with TRBD1. The CDR3 has 14 residues. The ends lost 6 bases at V and 1 base at J; junction bases unmatched: 6. Germline V gene data show CDR1 as MNHEY and CDR2 as SMNVEV (reference sequence). The CDR3, as DNA: TGTGCCAGCAGCCGGACAGGATCTTCCTACGAGCAGTACTTC. Protein product: CASSRTGSSYEQYF.

CDR3 protein: CASIQGGGPWAQHF. DNA for the CDR3: TGTGCCAGCATCCAAGGGGGGGGCCCGTGGGCCCAGCATTTT. The chain couples TRBV28 to TRBJ1-5; D may be TRBD1 (6 bases). The germline V gene has CDR1 MDHEN and CDR2 SYDVKM. CDR3 length: 14 residues. V was shortened by 7 bases and J by 11 bases, with 21 bases between the two germline ends.

The chain uses TRBV6-1 and TRBJ2-7; D ambiguous. The germline V gene encodes CDR1 MNHNS and CDR2 SASEGT. This CDR3 has 15 amino acids. V lost 7 bases and J 0 bases, leaving 16 bases between the germline ends. The CDR3: CASNEYTTRSYEQYF. The CDR3 DNA sequence: TGTGCCAGCAACGAATACACCACCCGCTCCTACGAGCAGTACTTC.

This sequence joins TRBV7-3 and TRBJ2-7, with D possibly being TRBD2 (6 bases). This CDR3 contains 16 residues. The V gene's germline CDR1 is SGHTA and CDR2 FQGTGA. The V end was cut by 1 base, the J end by 5 bases, with 18 bases between. Here the CDR3 DNA reads TGTGCCAGCAGCTTAATTGGCGGCGGGACGGGCCACGAGCAGTACTTC. The encoded protein is CASSLIGGGTGHEQYF. The whole variable domain, filled in from reference TRBV7-3 and TRBJ2-7, reads GAGVSQTPSNKVTEKGKYVELRCDPISGHTALYWYRQSLGQGPEFLIYFQGTGAADDSGLPNDRFFAVRPEGSVSTLKIQRTERGDSAVYLCASSLIGGGTGHEQYFGPGTRLTVT.

This chain joins TRBV7-8 and TRBJ2-7, with 9 positions matching TRBD1. CDR1 SGHVS and CDR2 FQNEAQ come from the germline V gene. CDR3 length: 16 residues. V trimming: 2 bases; J trimming: 5 bases; junction bases outside the gene matches: 10. The CDR3 here is CASSLQPGQGLHEQYF. CDR3 DNA: TGTGCCAGCAGCTTACAGCCGGGACAGGGTCTTCACGAGCAGTACTTC.

CDR3 sequence reads: CASRAGQSNQPQHF. In DNA form, the CDR3 reads TGTGCCAGCAGGGCGGGACAGAGCAATCAGCCCCAGCATTTT. The V gene is TRBV6-5, the J gene TRBJ1-5, with 7 bases fitting TRBD1. CDR1 and CDR2 (germline): MNHEY, SVGAGI. V gave up 6 bases and J gave up 1 base; unmatched junction bases: 3. The CDR3 is made up of 14 amino acids.

V gene TRBV5-1 combines with J gene TRBJ1-1; D is undetermined. The germline V gene encodes CDR1 SGHRS and CDR2 YFSETQ. The CDR3 contains 14 residues. Trimming removed 0 bases from V and 3 bases from J, with 9 bases in between. The CDR3 sequence: CASSLARMDTEAFF. CDR3 coding DNA: TGCGCCAGCAGCTTGGCCAGGATGGACACTGAAGCTTTCTTT.

In the case of this clone: A junction end diverges from the germline sequence, so it may reflect a read error. The chain joins TRBV19 to TRBJ2-7; weak D call: TRBD1 (5 bases). This CDR3 is 14 amino acids long. CDR1 and CDR2 from the germline V gene are LNHDA and SQIVND (reference sequence). The CDR3 sequence: CASSPSQVPYEQHF. The DNA of the CDR3 is TGTGCCAGTAGTCCGTCACAGGTTCCCTACGAGCAGCACTTC.

The chain is built from TRBV28 and TRBJ1-1; TRBD1 matches at 8 bases. CDR1 and CDR2 (germline): MDHEN, SYDVKM. After removal of 5 bases from V and 1 base from J, the junction contained 15 bases not matched to a gene. The CDR3 length is 18 residues. The CDR3 protein is CASSLHNDRGSGNTEAFF. CDR3 coding DNA: TGTGCCAGCAGTCTACATAATGACAGGGGATCAGGGAACACTGAAGCTTTCTTT. Full variable domain (remainder filled in from reference TRBV28 and TRBJ1-1): DVKVTQSSRYLVKRTGEKVFLECVQDMDHENMFWYRQDPGLGLRLIYFSYDVKMKEKGDIPEGYSVSREKKERFSLILESASTNQTSMYLCASSLHNDRGSGNTEAFFGQGTRLTVV.

The V call is TRBV11-2, the J call TRBJ1-5; D unclear. CDR1 and CDR2 from the germline V gene are SGHAT and FQNNGV. The germline V and J ends were trimmed by 1 base and 8 bases, with 18 bases remaining between them. CDR3 size: 16 residues. CDR3 sequence: CASSLGGGGIVEPQHF. The CDR3 DNA is TGTGCCAGCAGCTTAGGAGGTGGAGGTATAGTGGAGCCCCAGCATTTT.

Details on this clone: The junction differs from germline at one of its ends, possibly a read error. The V call is TRBV10-2, the J call TRBJ2-7; D gene unclear. This CDR3 has 15 residues. Germline assignment: CDR1 WSHSY and CDR2 SAAADI. CDR3 protein: CASSEPTQISYEQCF. CDR3 DNA: TGCGCCAGCAGTGAGCCGACACAGATCTCCTACGAGCAGTGCTTC.

This chain connects TRBV7-6 to TRBJ2-7, with D possibly being TRBD2 (6 bases). The CDR3 covers 13 residues. Germline values: CDR1 SGHVS, CDR2 FNYEAQ. The V and J ends lost 2 bases and 5 bases respectively, with 10 bases between them. The CDR3 spells CASSLSAGHEQYF. CDR3 DNA sequence: TGTGCCAGCAGCTTATCAGCGGGCCACGAGCAGTACTTC.

The V and J genes are TRBV9 and TRBJ2-3, with TRBD2 matching over 10 bases. Germline loops: CDR1 SGDLS, CDR2 YYNGEE. V gave up 0 bases and J gave up 3 bases; unmatched junction bases: 4. This CDR3 contains 16 residues. CDR3 nucleotide sequence: TGTGCCAGCAGCGTAGAGCCTAGCGGGAGTACAGATACGCAGTATTTT. Translating gives CASSVEPSGSTDTQYF.

This rearrangement joins TRBV2 to TRBJ2-2; 11 bases are shared with TRBD2. V lost 6 bases to trimming and J lost 7 bases; unmatched junction nucleotides: 10. The length of the CDR3 is 16 residues. Germline V CDR1 and CDR2: SNHLY, FYNNEI. The CDR3 here is CASRATSGSTGGELFF. The CDR3 DNA reads TGTGCCAGCAGGGCTACTAGCGGGAGTACCGGCGGGGAGCTGTTTTTT.

The V and J genes are TRBV11-2 and TRBJ2-5; 10 nucleotides line up with TRBD2. CDR3 size: 19 residues. Germline V gives CDR1 SGHAT, CDR2 FQNNGV. The trim removed 1 base at V and 3 bases at J, leaving 14 bases unmatched. The CDR3 spells CASSLVWAVGLAEKETQYF. The CDR3 nucleotides read TGTGCCAGCAGCTTAGTATGGGCTGTAGGACTAGCGGAAAAAGAGACCCAGTACTTC.

J is TRBJ1-1 and V is TRBV4-1; TRBD1 agrees at 8 bases. CDR3 size: 16 residues. CDR1 is MGHRA and CDR2 is YSYEKL in the germline V gene. The V and J ends lost 1 base and 5 bases, in that order; junction bases with no gene match: 9. The CDR3: CASSQVGQAAGTEAFF. The CDR3 region has the DNA TGCGCCAGCAGCCAAGTGGGACAGGCCGCGGGGACTGAAGCTTTCTTT.